These 8 T cell receptor beta chains came from one sample sequenced in a study of blood T cell repertoires in COVID-19. Using immunoSEQ multiplex PCR, the repertoire was profiled, and TCRdb retains in-frame clones only, with some absent. The sample holds 95,000 to 100,000 clones; approximately 91% are singletons and the top ten take roughly 17%. The sample was peripheral blood. The receptors originated from a man aged 50 to 60 with acute or convalescent COVID-19.

The chain is built from TRBV9 and TRBJ2-5; D possibly corresponds to TRBD2 (6 bases). In germline, CDR1 is SGDLS, CDR2 YYNGEE. The CDR3 runs to 16 residues. Between the trimmed V and J ends, which lost 3 bases and 4 bases, there was a span of 19 bases. As DNA, the CDR3 is TGTGCCAGCAGCGCCCTAGCGTCTAGTTTGGGAGAGACCCAGTACTTC. It is translated as CASSALASSLGETQYF.

This CDR3 is CASSDGQVVSTGELFF. Here the CDR3 DNA reads TGTGCCAGCAGCGACGGACAGGTCGTGAGCACCGGGGAGCTGTTTTTT. The chain has TRBV27 and TRBJ2-2; 7 bases are shared with TRBD1. The J segment lost 4 bases and the V segment lost 6 bases, leaving 11 bases of the junction unmatched. The CDR3 is 16 amino acids. Germline V gene data show CDR1 as MNHEY and CDR2 as SMNVEV (reference sequence).

J is TRBJ2-3 and V is TRBV7-9, with TRBD2 matching over 8 bases. In germline, CDR1 is SEHNR, CDR2 FQNEAQ (reference sequence). The CDR3 totals 17 residues. After removal of 1 base from V and 0 bases from J, the junction contained 6 bases not matched to a gene. DNA for the CDR3: TGTGCCAGCAGCTTAGAAGCGGGGGCGCGTAGCACAGATACGCAGTATTTT. Translation: CASSLEAGARSTDTQYF.

This chain uses TRBV18 with TRBJ1-4, with unresolved D. The CDR3 covers 12 residues. The V gene's germline CDR1 is KGHSH and CDR2 LQKENI. With 2 bases removed from V and 7 bases from J, the gap between germline ends came to 5 bases. Here the CDR3 reads CASSPGREKLFF. In DNA form, the CDR3 reads TGTGCCAGCTCACCAGGGCGTGAAAAACTGTTTTTT.

The rearrangement uses TRBV5-6 and TRBJ2-7, with D maybe TRBD1 (5 bases). Germline CDR1 reads SGHDT; CDR2 reads YYEEEE. The V end was cut by 5 bases, the J end by 3 bases, with 12 bases between. The CDR3 runs 13 residues. CDR3 loop: CASRKTGYYEQYF. As DNA, the CDR3 is TGTGCCAGCAGGAAAACAGGTTACTACGAGCAGTACTTC.

The chain uses TRBV18 and TRBJ1-4; TRBD1 aligns across 9 bases. The CDR3 loop spans 16 amino acids. V trimming: 6 bases; J trimming: 8 bases; junction bases outside the gene matches: 13. Germline CDR1 KGHSH, CDR2 LQKENI. Here the CDR3 reads CASSSSQGATGEKLFF. The CDR3 coding sequence is TGTGCCAGCTCGTCATCACAGGGGGCAACAGGCGAAAAACTGTTTTTT. Full variable domain (outside the CDR3, taken from reference TRBV18 and TRBJ1-4): NAGVMQNPRHLVRRRGQEARLRCSPMKGHSHVYWYRQLPEEGLKFMVYLQKENIIDESGMPKERFSAEFPKEGPSILRIQQVVRGDSAAYFCASSSSQGATGEKLFFGSGTQLSVL.

In DNA form, the CDR3 reads TGCAGCGTTGAAGAACAGGGGAGGATTATTGGGCAGTTCTTC. Translation: CSVEEQGRIIGQFF. V usage is TRBV29-1 and J usage is TRBJ2-1; D might be TRBD1 (7 bases). Germline lookup yields CDR1 SQVTM and CDR2 ANQGSEA. The length of the CDR3 is 14 residues. V was shortened by 0 bases and J by 12 bases, with 18 bases between the two germline ends.

This chain joins TRBV27 and TRBJ2-2; 8 bases line up with TRBD1. The trim removed 2 bases at V and 6 bases at J, leaving 5 bases unmatched. This CDR3 has 15 amino acids. The V gene's germline CDR1 is MNHEY and CDR2 SMNVEV (reference sequence). The CDR3 nucleotides read TGTGCCAGCAGTTTACTCCAGGGGGCGGCCGGGGAGCTGTTTTTT. It specifies CASSLLQGAAGELFF.